Listed below are T cell receptor beta chains from one sample, sequenced in a study of blood T cell repertoires in COVID-19. TCRdb's table, derived via immunoSEQ multiplex PCR, lists solely in-frame clones and lacks some. The sample has under 250,000 clones; 87% are singletons. The sequenced sample consisted of peripheral blood. These receptors were taken from a man between 18 and 35 years old with active or convalescent COVID-19. The CDR3 runs from the conserved cysteine through the conserved F or W. The order of the fields is D gene, V gene, J gene, clone size, CDR3 protein, CDR3 DNA. D genes are given only for firm matches. Some rows mark clone size as missing; the rest say once, few, many or name a class of expanded clone.

NA,TRBV7-2,TRBJ2-5,once,CASSLVTGGVETQYF,TGTGCCAGCAGCTTAGTTACAGGGGGGGTAGAGACCCAGTACTTC
NA,TRBV7-8,TRBJ1-1,NA,CASSLLGGTDNTEAFF,TGTGCCAGCAGCTTATTAGGGGGTACAGATAACACTGAAGCTTTCTTT
NA,TRBV11-2,TRBJ1-5,NA,CASSLAVGGANQPQHF,TGTGCCAGCAGCTTAGCGGTCGGAGGAGCAAATCAGCCCCAGCATTTT
NA,TRBV5-1,TRBJ2-7,NA,CASSLSGGRGGEQYF,TGCGCCAGCAGCTTGAGCGGAGGCCGGGGTGGCGAGCAGTACTTC
NA,TRBV27,TRBJ1-5,once,CASSSILNQPQHF,TGTGCCAGCAGTTCCATACTCAATCAGCCCCAGCATTTT
TRBD2,TRBV19,TRBJ2-5,NA,CASSPRLGGKQETQYF,TGTGCCAGTAGCCCTAGATTGGGAGGGAAACAAGAGACCCAGTACTTC
TRBD1,TRBV19,TRBJ1-1,NA,CASSLTDRGAEAFF,TGTGCCAGTAGTCTGACCGACAGGGGCGCTGAAGCTTTCTTT
NA,TRBV4-3,TRBJ2-2,NA,CASSQDLGRAGELFF,TGCGCCAGCAGCCAAGATCTGGGCAGGGCCGGGGAGCTGTTTTTT
NA,TRBV28,TRBJ1-1,NA,CASSDGKRVGASTEAFF,TGTGCCAGCAGTGACGGAAAGCGGGTCGGAGCTAGCACTGAAGCTTTCTTT
TRBD2,TRBV9,TRBJ2-5,NA,CASSVGSTRGETQYF,TGTGCCAGCAGCGTAGGGAGTACGCGGGGGGAGACCCAGTACTTC
TRBD2,TRBV6-2/TRBV6-3,TRBJ2-7,few,CASSYSPFSGRFEQYF,TGTGCCAGCAGTTACTCCCCCTTTAGCGGGAGGTTCGAGCAGTACTTC
NA,TRBV28,TRBJ1-5,NA,CASSPFSNQPQHF,TGTGCCAGCAGTCCTTTTAGCAATCAGCCCCAGCATTTT
TRBD2,TRBV3-1/TRBV3-2,TRBJ2-5,NA,CASSSEGLAGTETQYF,TGTGCCAGCAGCTCAGAGGGACTAGCGGGAACAGAGACCCAGTACTTC
NA,TRBV6-6,TRBJ1-5,NA,CASSTDNQPQHF,TGTGCCAGCAGCACAGACAATCAGCCCCAGCATTTT
NA,TRBV11-2,TRBJ2-7,NA,CASSLSRRNIAYEQYF,TGTGCCAGCAGCTTAAGTCGAAGAAACATCGCCTACGAGCAGTACTTC
NA,TRBV29-1,TRBJ1-1,NA,CSVAVNTEAFF,TGCAGCGTTGCAGTGAACACTGAAGCTTTCTTT
NA,TRBV11-1,TRBJ1-2,once,CASSFPPGPGYGYTF,TGTGCCAGCAGCTTCCCCCCCGGCCCCGGGTATGGCTACACCTTC
NA,TRBV4-3,TRBJ1-5,NA,CASSQDSNQPQHF,TGCGCCAGCAGCCAAGACAGTAATCAGCCCCAGCATTTT
TRBD1,TRBV3-1/TRBV3-2,TRBJ1-1,NA,CASSQETGPPEAFF,TGTGCCAGCAGCCAAGAGACAGGGCCCCCTGAAGCTTTCTTT
NA,TRBV27,TRBJ2-3,NA,CASSLSIGRGTDTQYF,TGTGCCAGCAGTTTATCAATCGGGAGAGGCACAGATACGCAGTATTTT
NA,TRBV7-6,TRBJ2-1,NA,CASSLVRMRGGMVDEQFF,TGTGCCAGCAGCTTAGTCCGGATGCGGGGTGGGATGGTGGATGAGCAGTTCTTC
NA,TRBV5-5,TRBJ1-6,NA,CASSSSGLDNSPLHF,TGTGCCAGCAGCTCTTCGGGACTTGATAATTCACCCCTCCACTTT
NA,TRBV7-9,TRBJ1-3,once,CASSLVFTEDLPSGNTIYF,TGTGCCAGCAGCTTAGTATTTACAGAAGACCTTCCCTCTGGAAACACCATATATTTT
TRBD1,TRBV18,TRBJ1-2,once,CASSLTGSEGYTF,TGTGCCAGCTCTCTGACAGGGAGCGAAGGCTACACCTTC
NA,TRBV7-9,TRBJ2-7,NA,CASSQENSNRLNF,TGTGCCAGCAGCCAAGAAAATAGCAACAGGCTCAACTTC
NA,TRBV5-4,TRBJ2-5,NA,CASSFLPGETQYF,TGTGCCAGCAGCTTTCTGCCGGGGGAGACCCAGTACTTC
TRBD1,TRBV7-3,TRBJ2-1,NA,CASSPRNRPGQGTYNEQFF,TGTGCCAGCAGCCCCAGGAATCGACCGGGACAGGGCACCTACAATGAGCAGTTCTTC
NA,TRBV6-2/TRBV6-3,TRBJ2-7,NA,CASSPSPGILGEQYF,TGTGCCAGCAGCCCCTCGCCGGGGATCCTCGGGGAGCAGTACTTC
TRBD1,TRBV10-3,TRBJ2-2,NA,CAIRGQGGMNTGELFF,TGTGCCATCAGGGGACAGGGCGGGATGAACACCGGGGAGCTGTTTTTT
TRBD2,TRBV2,TRBJ2-2,NA,CASSEAGGSPGTGELFF,TGTGCCAGCAGTGAAGCGGGCGGGAGCCCGGGGACCGGGGAGCTGTTTTTT
NA,TRBV10-1,TRBJ1-2,NA,CASSDGQLDGYTF,TGCGCCAGCAGTGATGGGCAGCTCGATGGCTACACCTTC
NA,TRBV3-1/TRBV3-2,TRBJ1-2,NA,CASSQDGLYGYTF,TGTGCCAGCAGCCAAGATGGACTCTATGGCTACACCTTC
NA,TRBV29-1,TRBJ1-1,NA,CSVASQANTEAFF,TGCAGCGTTGCAAGCCAGGCCAACACTGAAGCTTTCTTT
NA,TRBV2,TRBJ1-1,NA,CASSESLNTEAFF,TGTGCCAGCAGTGAATCGTTGAACACTGAAGCTTTCTTT
TRBD1,TRBV10-3,TRBJ2-7,NA,CAIRTGLAYEQYF,TGTGCCATAAGGACAGGGTTGGCCTACGAGCAGTACTTC
NA,TRBV7-6,TRBJ1-2,NA,CASSLMRGRSRYGYTF,TGTGCCAGCAGCTTAATGCGGGGGCGCAGTCGTTATGGCTACACCTTC
TRBD2,TRBV6-1,TRBJ2-3,many,CASSEAVGGASGGFTDTQYF,TGTGCCAGCAGTGAAGCGGTTGGCGGAGCGAGCGGGGGTTTCACAGATACGCAGTATTTT
NA,TRBV2,TRBJ2-3,NA,CASDTPPYSGSSTDTQYF,TGTGCCAGCGACACCCCCCCATATTCCGGCAGTTCCACAGATACGCAGTATTTT
NA,TRBV28,TRBJ2-7,NA,CASSPYGAGFRLLYEQYF,TGTGCCAGCAGTCCCTACGGCGCGGGATTCAGATTACTTTACGAGCAGTACTTC
NA,TRBV6-2/TRBV6-3,TRBJ1-5,few,CASSYYRGNQPQHF,TGTGCCAGCAGTTACTATAGAGGCAATCAGCCCCAGCATTTT
NA,TRBV19,TRBJ1-1,NA,CASSRNTEAFF,TGTGCCAGTAGTCGGAACACTGAAGCTTTCTTT
TRBD2,TRBV7-6,TRBJ2-1,NA,CASSLVRTSGSSSYNEQFF,TGTGCCAGCAGCTTAGTGAGGACTAGCGGGTCGAGCTCCTACAATGAGCAGTTCTTC
NA,TRBV6-5,TRBJ1-4,NA,CASSYGGESLGKLFF,TGTGCCAGCAGTTACGGCGGGGAGAGCTTAGGGAAACTGTTTTTT
TRBD2,TRBV4-1,TRBJ2-7,once,CASSQEGGFPRNEQYF,TGCGCCAGCAGCCAAGAGGGAGGGTTTCCAAGGAACGAGCAGTACTTC
NA,TRBV2,TRBJ2-4,NA,CASRRRVSENIQYF,TGTGCCAGCAGACGGCGGGTCTCGGAGAACATTCAGTACTTC
NA,TRBV14,TRBJ1-4,few,CASSPGQYGEKLFF,TGTGCCAGCAGCCCCGGACAGTATGGTGAAAAACTGTTTTTT
NA,TRBV2,TRBJ1-1,NA,CASTGVGFSTEAFF,TGTGCCAGCACCGGAGTAGGTTTTAGCACTGAAGCTTTCTTT
TRBD1,TRBV10-1,TRBJ1-1,NA,CASSERPGTAEAFF,TGCGCCAGCAGTGAGCGCCCCGGGACAGCCGAAGCTTTCTTT
NA,TRBV19,TRBJ1-4,NA,CASSPDRRGDEKLFF,TGTGCCAGTAGTCCAGATCGCAGGGGAGATGAAAAACTGTTTTTT
NA,TRBV10-3,TRBJ1-6,NA,CAISDGGRGSSYNSPLHF,TGTGCCATCAGTGACGGCGGACGGGGTAGCTCCTATAATTCACCCCTCCACTTT
TRBD2,TRBV6-5,TRBJ2-7,NA,CASSYQVAGDYEQYF,TGTGCCAGCAGTTACCAGGTAGCGGGCGATTACGAGCAGTACTTC
NA,TRBV14,TRBJ2-1,NA,CASSQGAVNNEQFF,TGTGCCAGCAGCCAAGGGGCAGTAAATAATGAGCAGTTCTTC
NA,TRBV18,TRBJ1-1,NA,CASSRSMGGNTEAFF,TGTGCCAGCTCACGGAGTATGGGTGGGAACACTGAAGCTTTCTTT
NA,TRBV18,TRBJ2-2,NA,CASSPETANTGELFF,TGTGCCAGCTCACCAGAGACAGCGAACACCGGGGAGCTGTTTTTT
TRBD2,TRBV27,TRBJ2-3,NA,CASSDWRGGLTQYF,TGTGCCAGCAGTGACTGGCGGGGGGGCTTGACGCAGTATTTT
NA,TRBV19,TRBJ1-5,NA,CASSNRENQPQHF,TGTGCCAGTAGTAACAGGGAAAATCAGCCCCAGCATTTT
NA,TRBV7-8,TRBJ1-2,NA,CASSLVAGGSDGYTF,TGTGCCAGCAGCTTAGTCGCGGGAGGTAGCGATGGCTACACCTTC